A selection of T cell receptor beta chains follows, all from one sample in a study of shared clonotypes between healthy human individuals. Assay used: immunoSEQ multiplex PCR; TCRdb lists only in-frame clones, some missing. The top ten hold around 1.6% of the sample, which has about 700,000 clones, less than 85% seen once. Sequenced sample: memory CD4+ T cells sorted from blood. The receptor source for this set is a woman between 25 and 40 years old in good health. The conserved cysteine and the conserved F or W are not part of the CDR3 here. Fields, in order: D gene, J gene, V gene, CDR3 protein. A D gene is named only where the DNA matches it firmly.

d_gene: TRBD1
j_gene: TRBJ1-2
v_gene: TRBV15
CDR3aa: ATSLTTGTGYT

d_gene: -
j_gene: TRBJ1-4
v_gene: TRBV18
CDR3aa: ASSLGTAGEKLF

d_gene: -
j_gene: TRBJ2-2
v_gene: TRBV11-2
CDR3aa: ASSLERAATGELF

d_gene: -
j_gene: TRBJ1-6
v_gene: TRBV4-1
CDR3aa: ASSPDLPSSYNSPLH

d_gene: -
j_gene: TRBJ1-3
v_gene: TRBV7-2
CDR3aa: ASSLRVGVGNTIY

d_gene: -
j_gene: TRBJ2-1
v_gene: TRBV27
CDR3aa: ASRGESGSNEQF

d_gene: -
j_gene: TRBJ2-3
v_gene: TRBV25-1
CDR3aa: ASSEEALRGPTDTQY

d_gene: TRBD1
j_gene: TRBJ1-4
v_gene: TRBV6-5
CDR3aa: ASSFSRQGAGEKLF

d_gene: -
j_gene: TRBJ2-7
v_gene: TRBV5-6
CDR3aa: ASRLQGMVTYEQY

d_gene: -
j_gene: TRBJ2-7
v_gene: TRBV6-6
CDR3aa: ASRLLNEQY

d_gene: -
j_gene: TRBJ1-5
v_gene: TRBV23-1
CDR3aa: ASSQSRGKGNQPQH

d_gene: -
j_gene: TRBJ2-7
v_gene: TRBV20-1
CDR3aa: SARDRTDY

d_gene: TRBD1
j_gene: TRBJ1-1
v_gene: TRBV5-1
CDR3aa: ASTRTGGSTEAF

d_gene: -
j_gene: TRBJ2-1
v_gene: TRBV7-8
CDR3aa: ASTGYNEQF

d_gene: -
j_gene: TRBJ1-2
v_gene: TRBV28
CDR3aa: ASNRAAYGYT

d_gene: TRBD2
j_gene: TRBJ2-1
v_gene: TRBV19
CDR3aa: ASSIGSLAGTYNEQF

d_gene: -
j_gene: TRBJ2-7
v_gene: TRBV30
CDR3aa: AWSSGSSYEQY

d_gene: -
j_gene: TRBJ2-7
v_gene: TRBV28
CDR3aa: ASSRLDSLYEQY

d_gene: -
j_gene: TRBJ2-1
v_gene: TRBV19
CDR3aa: ASGGQAHSYNEQF

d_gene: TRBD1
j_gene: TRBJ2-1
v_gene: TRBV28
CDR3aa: ASRTGFSYNEQF

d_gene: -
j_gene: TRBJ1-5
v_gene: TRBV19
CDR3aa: ASSIVPPGLNQPQH

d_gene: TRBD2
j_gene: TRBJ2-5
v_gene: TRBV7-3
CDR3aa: ASSEGLAGGQETQY

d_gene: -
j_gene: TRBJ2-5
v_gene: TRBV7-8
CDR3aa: ASSRVLDQETQY

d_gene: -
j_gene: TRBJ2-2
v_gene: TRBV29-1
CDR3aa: SVAGSITNTGELF

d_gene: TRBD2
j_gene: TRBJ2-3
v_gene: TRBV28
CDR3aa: ASSSIGTSGRYTQY

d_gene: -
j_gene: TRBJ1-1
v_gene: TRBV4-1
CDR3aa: ASSQASGTEAF

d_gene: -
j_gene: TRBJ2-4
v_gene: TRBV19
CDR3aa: ASSRAENIQY

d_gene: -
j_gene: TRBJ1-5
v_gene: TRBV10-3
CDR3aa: AISESAGYQPQH

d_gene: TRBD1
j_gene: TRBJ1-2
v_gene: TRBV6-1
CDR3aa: ASSGTGTGSYGYT

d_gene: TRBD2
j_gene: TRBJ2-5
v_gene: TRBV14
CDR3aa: ASSLNFGLAGDLETQY

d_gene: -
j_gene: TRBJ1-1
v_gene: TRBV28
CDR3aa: ASSFGMGLNTEAF

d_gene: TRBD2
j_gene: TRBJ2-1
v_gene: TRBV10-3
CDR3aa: AISEQAGAYNEQF

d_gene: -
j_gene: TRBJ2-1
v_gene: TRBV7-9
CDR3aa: ASSFWDNHNEQF

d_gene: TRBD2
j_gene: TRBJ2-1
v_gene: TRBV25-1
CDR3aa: ASSETSGRDDEQF

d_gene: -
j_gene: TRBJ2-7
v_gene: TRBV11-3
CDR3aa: ASSLVPTTEQY

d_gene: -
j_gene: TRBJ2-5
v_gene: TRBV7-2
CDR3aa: ASSRNVLSIEGTQY

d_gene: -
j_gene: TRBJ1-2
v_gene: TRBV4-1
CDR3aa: ASSQDTGRGYT

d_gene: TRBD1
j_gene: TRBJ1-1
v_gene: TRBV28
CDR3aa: ASGQGWENTEAF

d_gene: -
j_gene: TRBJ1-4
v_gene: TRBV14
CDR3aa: ASSPVMAGQKLF

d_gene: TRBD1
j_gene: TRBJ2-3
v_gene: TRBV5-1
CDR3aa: ASSLPGQGSLSTDTQY

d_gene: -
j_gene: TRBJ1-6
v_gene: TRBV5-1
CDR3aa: ASSLNGGTNSPLH

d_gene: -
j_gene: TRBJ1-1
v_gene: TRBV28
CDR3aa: ASSSDRRYEAF

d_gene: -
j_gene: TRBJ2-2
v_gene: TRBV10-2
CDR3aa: ASSETGELF

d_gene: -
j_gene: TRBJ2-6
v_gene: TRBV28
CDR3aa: ASSSSGQGTGANVLT

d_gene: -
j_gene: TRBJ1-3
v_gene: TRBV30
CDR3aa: AWSKGGNTIY

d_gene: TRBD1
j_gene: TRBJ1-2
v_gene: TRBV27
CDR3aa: ASSTGTGDGYT

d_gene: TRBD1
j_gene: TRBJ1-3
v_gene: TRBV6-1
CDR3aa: ASSEALGQGASPGNTIY